This TCR beta chain was found in a study of blood T cell repertoires in COVID-19 (dated by TCRdb to between 2020 and 2021). With respect to the entire study: Samples covering the acute and convalescent phases of COVID-19 were provided by collaborators in the United States, Italy and Spain. The prospective study material was composed of cDNA or gDNA derived from T cells, B-cell-depleted T cells, or PBMCs. Subjects who had been exposed to COVID-19, were actively infected with it, or had recovered from it provided the deeply sampled blood TCRbeta repertoires that made up the dataset. The repertoires were made available in a free public database intended to serve as a resource for research on the immune response to SARS-CoV-2. The samples were drawn from two sources: the first 160 participants of the ongoing ImmuneRACE study, and 950 to 1,500 subjects contributed by 6 global collaborators. Sample metadata almost always included a de-identified subject ID, COVID-19 status, age in years and sex. Where available, HLA class I and class II types were obtained from metadata supplied by the sample provider rather than from assay-based typing.

Based on the germline V gene, the CDR1 and CDR2 sequences are SGHRS and YFSETQ. The CDR3 runs 14 residues from the cysteine to the phenylalanine. Only the CDR3 region is kept as DNA, spanning 42 bases read in frame from base 1. The germline V and J ends show losses of 4 bases and 6 bases respectively, and no gene match explains 6 bases of the junction. Enrolling through a virtual design, the prospective study's participants ranged in age from about 18 to 89 years and lived across roughly 24 United States geographic areas. Cohort assignment in the prospective study relied on participant-reported clinical history from a screening survey and a study questionnaire. Recovered participants in ImmuneRACE Cohort 3 were defined by two consecutive negative NP/OP PCR tests, clearance by a healthcare professional, or resolution of symptoms. Mobile phlebotomists in the prospective study collected whole blood, serum and a nasopharyngeal or oropharyngeal swab from every participant. Over an approximately two-month period, participants in the prospective study had the option of providing additional blood draws and questionnaires. Before DNA extraction, prospective study blood samples were shipped either frozen or at room temperature.

Notes on this clone: It has no known antigen specificity. Per-base qualities were not stored, and no clone one base away is much larger.

Study-level results and caveats: Clinical and demographic metadata were provided uncurated, with the amount varying by source and participant.

The immunoSEQ Assay, a bias-controlled multiplex PCR, was used to amplify TCRbeta CDR3 regions from genomic DNA. In the source study's methods: Within the assay, amplification of reference gene primers was used to estimate how many nucleated cells each sample contained. Sequence reads were collapsed and filtered to measure the absolute abundance of every unique TCRbeta CDR3 rearrangement. For each sample, productive Simpson clonality was calculated as the square root of Simpson's diversity index over productive rearrangements. The table comes from immuneACCESS by way of TCRdb, which keeps in-frame sequences with V and J called. Part of the clones is missing from these tables; in studies checked, under half for an unresolved V gene and the rest for unknown reasons. The DNA was the basis for D and trimming; V, J and clone size are from that table. The sample table records 450,000 or so clones; 90% of these occur just once. Around 0.6% of the sample is in the top ten clones.

The receptor chain draws on TRBV5-1 and TRBJ2-1; 8 central nucleotides agree with TRBD1. This receptor was taken from a man aged 18-30 years who had recovered from COVID-19. The sequenced sample was PBMCs or T cells enriched from blood (not recorded which). The encoded CDR3 is CASSTIDRGNEQFF. The DNA sequence reads TGCGCCAGCAGCACTATAGACAGGGGCAATGAGCAGTTCTTC.